This T cell receptor beta chain was captured in a study of cytomegalovirus exposure and HLA in healthy donors. Study-wide results and limits: TCR beta chain V- and J-gene trimming was linked, in a later analysis, to a missense variant in DCLRE1C. TCR beta V segments were, for the most part, productive about 87% or about 30% of the time in an earlier analysis.

About this clone: What it binds is unknown.

CDR1 is MGHRA and CDR2 is YSYEKL in the germline V gene. J lost 8 bases, V lost 6 bases, and 9 bases had no gene match. This CDR3 has 13 residues. A multiplex PCR was run with 60 Vbeta primers and 13 Jbeta primers. Authors' processing steps: Per a later analysis, the number of unique TCR beta chains was 75 million to 90 million, of which around 9.9 million were shared. Profiled with immunoSEQ multiplex PCR; TCRdb holds only in-frame clones, not every one. V and J calls and clone size are those listed in that table; D and trimming were worked out from the DNA. Among under 200,000 clones, 86% were seen once, and the ten largest hold around 0.31%.

This sequence originates from a woman in her twenties or thirties in good health and CMV-seronegative. The sample comprised PBMCs. The rearrangement joins TRBV4-1 to TRBJ1-2; TRBD1 matches at 7 bases. CDR3 protein: CASRATGSGGYTF. The CDR3 DNA is TGCGCCAGCAGGGCGACAGGGAGCGGGGGCTACACCTTC.